A selection of T cell receptor beta chains follows, all from one sample in a study of graft-versus-host responses after intestinal transplantation. Some clones are missing from TCRdb's copy, which holds only in-frame ones; the method was immunoSEQ multiplex PCR. Here the sample spans 74,000 or so clones, about 92% being singletons. The source was PBMCs, collected 98 days after intestinal transplantation. Every receptor here comes from a human patient who received an intestinal transplant, so some T cells may come from the graft donor. Both conserved end residues are part of each CDR3. Fields, in order: J gene, D gene, clone size, V gene, CDR3 DNA, CDR3 protein. The D gene is left open where the match is weak. Where a row states a size, it is once, few, many or the class of an expanded clone; other rows omit it.

J: TRBJ2-7
D: -
size: -
V: TRBV6-5
DNA: TGTGCCAGCAGTGACCCCGATAGATGGTACGAGCAGTACTTC
CDR3: CASSDPDRWYEQYF

J: TRBJ2-5
D: -
size: once
V: TRBV9
DNA: TGTGCCAGCAGCGTCGGGGATCCCCAAGAGACCCAGTACTTC
CDR3: CASSVGDPQETQYF

J: TRBJ2-3
D: -
size: -
V: TRBV25-1
DNA: TGTGCCACCCAGTTAGATACGCAGTATTTT
CDR3: CATQLDTQYF

J: TRBJ1-4
D: -
size: -
V: TRBV11-2
DNA: TGTGCCAGCAGCTTAAGGGAGGACAGATGGGATGAAAAACTGTTTTTT
CDR3: CASSLREDRWDEKLFF

J: TRBJ1-5
D: -
size: -
V: TRBV28
DNA: TGTGCCAGCAGTTTGAACGTAGGACAGCCCAGAGCAGGTCAGCCCCAGCATTTT
CDR3: CASSLNVGQPRAGQPQHF

J: TRBJ2-3
D: -
size: -
V: TRBV4-2
DNA: TGTGCCAGCAGCCAAGTAGGGGATACGCAGTATTTT
CDR3: CASSQVGDTQYF

J: TRBJ2-2
D: -
size: -
V: TRBV21-1
DNA: TGTGCCAGCAGCAAAGGGGCTAGCGGGAGGTCGAACACCGGGGAGCTGTTTTTT
CDR3: CASSKGASGRSNTGELFF

J: TRBJ2-3
D: TRBD2
size: -
V: TRBV19
DNA: TGTGCCAGTAGTGCGTATAAAGGGAGGGTCGGCACAGATACGCAGTATTTT
CDR3: CASSAYKGRVGTDTQYF

J: TRBJ2-3
D: -
size: -
V: TRBV29-1
DNA: TGCAGCGCCTTCCCGGGACTTCACACAGATACGCAGTATTTT
CDR3: CSAFPGLHTDTQYF

J: TRBJ1-4
D: -
size: -
V: TRBV7-9
DNA: TGTGCCAGCAGCTTATGGGGCTCCGAGGGAGAAAAACTGTTTTTT
CDR3: CASSLWGSEGEKLFF

J: TRBJ1-1
D: TRBD1
size: -
V: TRBV5-1
DNA: TGCGCCAGCAGCGAAGGGACAGTGAGGAACACTGAAGCTTTCTTT
CDR3: CASSEGTVRNTEAFF

J: TRBJ2-5
D: TRBD2
size: once
V: TRBV7-6
DNA: TGTGCCAGCAGCTTAGTTAGGACTAGCGGGGAGACCCAGTACTTC
CDR3: CASSLVRTSGETQYF

J: TRBJ2-3
D: -
size: -
V: TRBV6-5
DNA: TGTGCCAGCAGTTACCGCAGTTCCACAGATACGCAGTATTTT
CDR3: CASSYRSSTDTQYF

J: TRBJ1-3
D: TRBD1
size: -
V: TRBV18
DNA: TGTGCCAGCTCACCCGGACAGGGGGCTGGAAACACCATATATTTT
CDR3: CASSPGQGAGNTIYF

J: TRBJ2-7
D: TRBD1
size: few
V: TRBV5-1
DNA: TGCGCCAGCAGCTTGGGGACAGGGATCTCCTACGAGCAGTACTTC
CDR3: CASSLGTGISYEQYF

J: TRBJ2-7
D: -
size: once
V: TRBV7-8
DNA: TGTGCCAGCAGCTTAGCGGAGACACCCGCAGCGGAGCAGTACTTC
CDR3: CASSLAETPAAEQYF

J: TRBJ1-6
D: -
size: -
V: TRBV5-4
DNA: TGTGCCAGCAGCGGAACAGGGAGGCCCCGGGATTCACCCCTCCACTTT
CDR3: CASSGTGRPRDSPLHF

J: TRBJ2-1
D: TRBD1
size: -
V: TRBV30
DNA: TGTGCCTGGAGTCCAGGGGGCTCCCACAATGAGCAGTTCTTC
CDR3: CAWSPGGSHNEQFF

J: TRBJ1-1
D: -
size: -
V: TRBV30
DNA: TGTGCCTACGGGACTGGGAACACTGAAGCTTTCTTT
CDR3: CAYGTGNTEAFF

J: TRBJ2-7
D: TRBD1
size: -
V: TRBV10-3
DNA: TGTGCCATCAGCCAGGGGGCATTCTACGAGCAGTACTTC
CDR3: CAISQGAFYEQYF

J: TRBJ2-3
D: -
size: once
V: TRBV4-1
DNA: TGCGCCAGCAGCCGCGGTGATACGCAGTATTTT
CDR3: CASSRGDTQYF

J: TRBJ2-2
D: TRBD2
size: -
V: TRBV28
DNA: TGTGCCAGCAGTCTAGAAGCTTCTAGCGGGAGGCTTATTGAGCACACCGGGGAGCTGTTTTTT
CDR3: CASSLEASSGRLIEHTGELFF

J: TRBJ2-7
D: TRBD1
size: -
V: TRBV10-3
DNA: TGTGCCACCCCGGGACAGGGCTCCTACGAGCAGTACTTC
CDR3: CATPGQGSYEQYF

J: TRBJ2-1
D: TRBD2
size: -
V: TRBV4-1
DNA: TGCGCCAGCAGCCAATTTGGCGGGGGGGACAATGAGCAGTTCTTC
CDR3: CASSQFGGGDNEQFF

J: TRBJ1-2
D: TRBD1
size: -
V: TRBV5-1
DNA: TGCGCCAGCAGCACTAAGACAGGGGGCCACTATGGCTACACCTTC
CDR3: CASSTKTGGHYGYTF